These T cell receptor beta chains were read from a single sample in a study of T cell repertoires in cytomegalovirus infection. Using its own MiXCR run on the reads, TCRdb lists one record per CDR3 protein. The sample comprises 250,000 or so distinct CDR3 sequences, 17% of which are singletons, and about half rests with the top ten. Sequenced: CD8+ T cells from PBMCs. These receptors originate from a human donor in good health (CMV status not recorded). Some clones in this sample may be carry-over from other donors' samples. The CDR3 runs from the conserved cysteine through the conserved F or W. The order of the fields is D gene, J gene, clone size, V gene, CDR3 DNA, CDR3 protein. The D gene is left open where the match is weak. Clone size is given for some rows only: seen once, a few or many times, or a class if the clone is expanded.

D gene: TRBD1; J gene: TRBJ2-2; clone size: few; V gene: TRBV29-1; CDR3 DNA: TGCAGCGTGAACGGACAGGGTGTAAACACCGGGGAGCTGTTTTTT; CDR3 protein: CSVNGQGVNTGELFF
D gene: NA; J gene: TRBJ2-1; clone size: few; V gene: TRBV7-6; CDR3 DNA: TGTGCCAGCAGCTTAGCTCCGAATCGGGCGGAGCAGTTCTTC; CDR3 protein: CASSLAPNRAEQFF
D gene: NA; J gene: TRBJ1-1; clone size: few; V gene: TRBV29-1; CDR3 DNA: TGCAGCGTTGCCGGCGGCGGGGCGAACACTGAAGCTTTCTTT; CDR3 protein: CSVAGGGANTEAFF
D gene: NA; J gene: TRBJ2-1; clone size: few; V gene: TRBV4-1; CDR3 DNA: TGCGCCAGCAGCGGGGCTACCTACAATGAGCAGTTCTTC; CDR3 protein: CASSGATYNEQFF
D gene: NA; J gene: TRBJ2-3; clone size: NA; V gene: TRBV9; CDR3 DNA: TGTGCCAGCAGCCCGGGGCCCCGCCCGGATACGCAGTATTTT; CDR3 protein: CASSPGPRPDTQYF
D gene: NA; J gene: TRBJ2-7; clone size: NA; V gene: TRBV7-9; CDR3 DNA: TGTGCCAGCAGCGTCTCCTCTCCCGGGCCCAGTTACTACGAGCAGTACTTC; CDR3 protein: CASSVSSPGPSYYEQYF
D gene: TRBD2; J gene: TRBJ2-3; clone size: NA; V gene: TRBV12-3/TRBV12-4; CDR3 DNA: TGTGCCAGCAGTTTCGGAACTAGCGGAAGCACAGATACGCAGTATTTT; CDR3 protein: CASSFGTSGSTDTQYF
D gene: NA; J gene: TRBJ1-6; clone size: NA; V gene: TRBV10-2; CDR3 DNA: TGCGCCAGCGACACTCGACAAGCATATAATTCACCCCTCCACTTT; CDR3 protein: CASDTRQAYNSPLHF
D gene: NA; J gene: TRBJ2-1; clone size: many; V gene: TRBV12-3/TRBV12-4; CDR3 DNA: TGTGCCAGCGGGGTACACAATGAGCAGTTCTTC; CDR3 protein: CASGVHNEQFF
D gene: TRBD2; J gene: TRBJ2-3; clone size: many; V gene: TRBV7-8; CDR3 DNA: TGTGCCAGCAGCTGGAGCGGGGGGACTAGAGATACGCAGTATTTT; CDR3 protein: CASSWSGGTRDTQYF
D gene: NA; J gene: TRBJ2-1; clone size: NA; V gene: TRBV15; CDR3 DNA: TGTGCCACCAGCAGAGACCTGGGCACGTACAATGAGCAGTTCTTC; CDR3 protein: CATSRDLGTYNEQFF
D gene: NA; J gene: TRBJ2-7; clone size: many; V gene: TRBV11-3; CDR3 DNA: TGTGCCAGCAGCTTACGGGGAGGCTCCTACGAGCAGTACTTC; CDR3 protein: CASSLRGGSYEQYF
D gene: NA; J gene: TRBJ2-2; clone size: many; V gene: TRBV7-9; CDR3 DNA: TGTGCCAGCAGCTTAGAGACTGAGAACACCGGGGAGCTGTTTTTT; CDR3 protein: CASSLETENTGELFF
D gene: NA; J gene: TRBJ1-1; clone size: few; V gene: TRBV5-1; CDR3 DNA: TGCGCCAGCAGCGGAGGGATGAACACTGAAGCTTTCTTT; CDR3 protein: CASSGGMNTEAFF
D gene: TRBD1; J gene: TRBJ1-2; clone size: few; V gene: TRBV13; CDR3 DNA: TGTGCCAGCAGCGCGACAGGGGGAGCGCTTTTTAACTATGGCTACACCTTC; CDR3 protein: CASSATGGALFNYGYTF
D gene: NA; J gene: TRBJ1-2; clone size: many; V gene: TRBV7-6; CDR3 DNA: TGTGCCAGCAGCTTAGGTCGTAGCGGCGATGGCTACACCTTC; CDR3 protein: CASSLGRSGDGYTF
D gene: NA; J gene: TRBJ1-1; clone size: many; V gene: TRBV7-8; CDR3 DNA: TGTGCCAGCAGCTTAGGGGGTCATGCCACTGAAGCTTTCTTT; CDR3 protein: CASSLGGHATEAFF
D gene: TRBD2; J gene: TRBJ2-1; clone size: few; V gene: TRBV11-2; CDR3 DNA: TGTGCCAGCAGCTTAGCTGGGGGGACTAGCATCGGGAATGAGCAGTTCTTC; CDR3 protein: CASSLAGGTSIGNEQFF
D gene: TRBD1; J gene: TRBJ2-7; clone size: NA; V gene: TRBV7-9; CDR3 DNA: TGTGCCAGCAGCTCCCCAGGGGGTAGCGAGCAGTACTTC; CDR3 protein: CASSSPGGSEQYF
D gene: NA; J gene: TRBJ2-3; clone size: few; V gene: TRBV4-1; CDR3 DNA: TGCGCCAGCAGCCAAGAGAGGGACATCACCGCTGATACGCAGTATTTT; CDR3 protein: CASSQERDITADTQYF
D gene: NA; J gene: TRBJ2-1; clone size: NA; V gene: TRBV7-3; CDR3 DNA: TGTGCCAGCAGCTTAATCTGGGGAACCCACAATGAGCAGTTCTTC; CDR3 protein: CASSLIWGTHNEQFF
D gene: NA; J gene: TRBJ1-4; clone size: many; V gene: TRBV7-9; CDR3 DNA: TGTGCCAGCAGCCCTAACTCAGAAGAAAAACTGTTTTTT; CDR3 protein: CASSPNSEEKLFF
D gene: TRBD1; J gene: TRBJ1-5; clone size: NA; V gene: TRBV20-1; CDR3 DNA: TGCAGTGCCCCGGACAGGGGGCGAGGGGCTAATCAGCCCCAGCATTTT; CDR3 protein: CSAPDRGRGANQPQHF